A single sample gave rise to the 29 T cell receptor beta chains below, sequenced in a study of regulatory T cells in long-lasting Graves disease (dated by TCRdb to 2020 to 2022). The sample's time point label, decoded: newly diagnosed GD, antithyroid drugs for less than 3 months. For both TCR sequencing and RNA sequencing, RNA was extracted from PBMCs using TRIzol. The library was produced with multiplex PCR. Instrument used: Illumina HiSeq 4000. To build TCR beta libraries, CDR3 regions were amplified by Arm-PCR using iRepertoire HTBI primers. Through fastp at Q25 and MiXCR, TCRdb rebuilt clones from the public reads, retaining in-frame beta chains. Rows are combined by CDR3 protein, so each entry shows the most common genes and DNA. In all, the sample holds roughly 420,000 distinct CDR3 sequences, and roughly 15% of those were seen once. In total, the top ten clones hold over 15% of the sample. The same sample was also studied in work on T cells in Graves' hyperthyroidism and ophthalmopathy.

The source material was peripheral blood mononuclear cells (PBMCs), sampled at new diagnosis, from a patient treated with antithyroid drugs. These receptor sequences come from a woman aged 50 to 60 with Graves disease. Donor details come from another sample of the same person, matched by shared clones.

This chain uses TRBV25-1 with TRBJ1-1; no definite D call. CDR1 is MGHDK and CDR2 is SYGVNS in the germline V gene. The CDR3 consists of 14 residues. V lost 2 bases and J lost 2, with 9 bases in between. The CDR3 protein is CASSELERNTEAFF. The CDR3 coding sequence is TGTGCCAGCAGTGAACTCGAGAGAAACACTGAAGCTTTCTTT. Full variable domain (outside the CDR3, taken from reference TRBV25-1 and TRBJ1-1): EADIYQTPRYLVIGTGKKITLECSQTMGHDKMYWYQQDPGMELHLIHYSYGVNSTEKGDLSSESTVSRIRTEHFPLTLESARPSHTSQYLCASSELERNTEAFFGQGTRLTVV.

The chain couples TRBV3-1 to TRBJ2-2, with 9 nucleotides matching TRBD2. In germline, CDR1 is LGHDT, CDR2 YNNKEL (reference sequence). With V trimmed by 1 base and J by 2 bases, 8 bases remained unmatched. The CDR3 runs to 18 residues. CDR3 sequence (DNA): TGTGCCAGCAGCCAAGCCGGACTAGCGAGACTTAACACCGGGGAGCTGTTTTTT. It encodes CASSQAGLARLNTGELFF.

This clonotype has ten or more counts. V and J are TRBV6-5 and TRBJ1-4, with D unresolved. This CDR3 spans 15 amino acids. The V gene's germline CDR1 is MNHEY and CDR2 SVGAGI. The ends were cut back, 1 base at V and 0 bases at J, with 6 bases in the middle. The CDR3 loop reads CASSYFGATNEKLFF. The CDR3 nucleotides are TGTGCCAGCAGTTACTTTGGTGCAACTAATGAAAAACTGTTTTTT.

To note about this clonotype: A much larger clone lies one base from this, so it may be a read error. The gene calls are TRBV2 and TRBJ2-5; 7 bases are shared with TRBD2. The germline CDR1 and CDR2 sequences are SNHLY and FYNNEI. Trimming at V came to 4 bases and at J to 0 bases, leaving 8 bases not matched to a gene. The CDR3 extends over 16 amino acids. CDR3 DNA sequence: TGTGCCAGCAGTGGGGCTAGCGGACGCAACCAAGAGACCCAGTACTTC. This sequence encodes CASSGASGRNQETQYF.

This clonotype was observed at least ten times. This sequence joins TRBV3-1 and TRBJ1-2, with 8 bases aligning to TRBD1. The CDR3 totals 17 residues. J gave up 4 bases and V 0 bases, and 10 bases lay outside the gene matches. Per germline, CDR1 LGHDT and CDR2 YNNKEL (reference sequence). The CDR3 reads CASSQDLGTGPVYGYTF. CDR3 in DNA: TGTGCCAGCAGCCAAGATCTCGGGACAGGCCCCGTCTATGGCTACACCTTC.

The chain employs TRBV4-2 and TRBJ2-3; the match to TRBD2 covers 13 bases. CDR3 length equals 20 residues. V was pared by 1 base and J by 0 bases, with 10 bases of the junction left unmatched. Germline CDR1 LGHNA, CDR2 YNFKEQ. CDR3 bases: TGTGCCAGCAGCCAAGGGGCTTGGACTAGCGGGAGCGCGAGCACAGATACGCAGTATTTT. Translation gives CASSQGAWTSGSASTDTQYF.

V usage is TRBV19 and J usage is TRBJ2-1; 7 bases align to TRBD2. The germline CDR1 and CDR2 sequences are LNHDA and SQIVND (reference sequence). The CDR3 loop spans 11 amino acids. The junction had 4 bases not matched to a gene; V was cut back by 8 bases and J by 9 bases. The CDR3 spells CASGLVSEQFF. In DNA, the CDR3 is TGTGCCAGTGGACTAGTAAGTGAGCAGTTCTTC.

This sequence joins TRBV20-1 and TRBJ2-1; the D is unclear. V shed 3 bases and J shed 10 bases, with 19 bases lying between them. The CDR3 contains 14 residues. Germline lookup yields CDR1 DFQATT and CDR2 SNEGSKA (reference sequence). This CDR3 is CSASSATGPGEQFF. In DNA, the CDR3 is TGCAGTGCTAGCTCCGCGACCGGGCCTGGGGAGCAGTTCTTC.

Remarks on this clonotype: A much larger clone lies one base from this, so it may be a read error. This chain joins TRBV3-1 and TRBJ2-7; tentatively, D is TRBD1 (6 bases). Germline values: CDR1 LGHDT, CDR2 YNNKEL (reference sequence). This CDR3 spans 15 amino acids. CDR3 protein: CACSPILRGTYEQYF. The CDR3 nucleotides read TGTGCCTGCAGCCCAATTCTCAGGGGAACCTACGAGCAGTACTTC.

The chain couples TRBV29-1 to TRBJ2-3, with D possibly TRBD1 on 6 matching bases. V gave up 8 bases and J gave up 2 bases, with 20 bases separating them. The CDR3 sequence is 15 residues long. Germline V gives CDR1 SQVTM, CDR2 ANQGSEA. The CDR3 protein is CSTRGETGTTDTQYF. The CDR3 DNA reads TGCAGCACACGAGGGGAAACAGGGACCACAGATACGCAGTATTTT.

At least ten counts were recorded for this clonotype. The chain employs TRBV7-2 and TRBJ2-7, with D possibly being TRBD2 (6 bases). The CDR3 totals 16 residues. Trimming shortened V by 1 base and J by 3 bases, and 16 bases separated the two germline ends. Germline V gene lookup returns CDR1 SGHTA and CDR2 FQGNSA. The CDR3 DNA follows: TGTGCCAGCAGCTTAGGCAGGGCTAGCGCTGACTACGAGCAGTACTTC. Its translation is CASSLGRASADYEQYF.

This clonotype was found many times. The chain is built from TRBV20-1 and TRBJ1-4; no firm D call. Germline CDR1 reads DFQATT; CDR2 reads SNEGSKA (reference sequence). CDR3 size: 12 residues. CDR3 region: CSGLTTNEKLFF. DNA for the CDR3: TGCAGCGGGCTGACAACTAATGAAAAACTGTTTTTT.

This clonotype was recorded once. The CDR3: CASSVTGDDTEAFF. CDR3 sequence (DNA): TGCGCCAGCAGCGTGACAGGGGATGACACTGAAGCTTTCTTT. The rearrangement uses TRBV5-1 and TRBJ1-1, with TRBD1 identical over 8 bases. The CDR3 sequence is 14 residues long. Germline V gene data show CDR1 as SGHRS and CDR2 as YFSETQ. The junction had 5 bases not matched to a gene; V was cut back by 4 bases and J by 3 bases.

This chain uses TRBV19 with TRBJ2-1; no clear D gene. V shed 3 bases and J shed 6 bases, with 9 bases lying between them. Per the germline V gene, CDR1 is LNHDA and CDR2 is SQIVND (reference sequence). The CDR3 runs 13 residues. CDR3 residues: CASSIGQVNEQFF. The CDR3 coding sequence is TGTGCCAGTAGTATTGGTCAGGTCAATGAGCAGTTCTTC.

The chain uses TRBV6-5 and TRBJ2-7; no definite D call. The germline V and J ends were trimmed by 3 bases and 4 bases, with 7 bases remaining between them. The CDR3 spans 12 residues. Germline CDR1 is MNHEY and CDR2 is SVGAGI. The CDR3 nucleotides are TGTGCCAGCAGTTATCCCTCTTACGAGCAGTACTTC. It specifies CASSYPSYEQYF.

At least ten counts were recorded for this clonotype. The chain links TRBV6-1 to TRBJ2-3; tentatively, D is TRBD2 (5 bases). The germline CDR1 and CDR2 sequences are MNHNS and SASEGT. Trimming pared 7 bases from V and 6 bases from J, leaving 17 bases between. CDR3 length: 14 residues. CDR3 nucleotides: TGTGCCAGCATCGAGGGAATCCAGCGGGATACGCAGTATTTT. Its translation is CASIEGIQRDTQYF.

This clonotype was seen many times. This chain links TRBV5-5 with TRBJ2-3; the D is unclear. The ends were cut back, 0 bases at V and 0 bases at J, with 11 bases in the middle. CDR1 is SGHKS, CDR2 YYEKEE, per germline (reference sequence). The CDR3 contains 16 residues. This chain's CDR3 is CASSLGLSSSTDTQYF. The CDR3 bases are TGTGCCAGCAGCTTGGGACTTTCTTCTAGCACAGATACGCAGTATTTT.

At least ten counts were recorded for this clonotype. This chain links TRBV6-1 with TRBJ2-5; D uncertain. Trimming pared 5 bases from V and 1 base from J, leaving 11 bases between. CDR3 length: 14 amino acids. The V gene's germline CDR1 is MNHNS and CDR2 SASEGT. The CDR3 loop is CASSPPLTQETQYF. The CDR3 DNA sequence: TGTGCCAGCAGTCCGCCTTTGACCCAAGAGACCCAGTACTTC.

This clonotype was counted at least ten times. V is TRBV24-1 and J is TRBJ2-2; the D gene is possibly TRBD2 (7 bases). V lost 2 bases and J 2 bases, leaving 11 bases between the germline ends. This CDR3 spans 16 amino acids. CDR1 is KGHDR and CDR2 is SFDVKD in the germline V gene. The DNA for the CDR3 is TGTGCCACCAGTGATTGGGGGGGCGCAAACACCGGGGAGCTGTTTTTT. It encodes CATSDWGGANTGELFF.

This clonotype came up many times. The gene calls are TRBV3-1 and TRBJ2-5, with 12 bases identical to TRBD2. TRBJ2-1 matches the DNA end more closely, so the J call is doubtful. Per germline, CDR1 LGHDT and CDR2 YNNKEL (reference sequence). CDR3 length: 15 residues. The CDR3 bases are TGTGCCAGCAGCCTGAGTCTAGCGGGAGGGAGTGAGCAGTTCTTC. Translation: CASSLSLAGGSEQFF.

This clonotype occurred a few times. The V gene is TRBV12-3 or TRBV12-4, the J gene TRBJ2-1, with D perhaps given as TRBD1 or TRBD2 (6 bases each). Deletions cut 5 bases from V and 9 bases from J, with 17 bases between. The CDR3 totals 14 residues. CDR3 residues: CASSTNGGVGEQFF. In nucleotides, the CDR3 is TGTGCCAGCAGTACTAACGGGGGCGTGGGTGAGCAGTTCTTC.

For this clonotype: The junction and the germline gene differ at one end; a read error may be behind it. V and J are TRBV12-3 or TRBV12-4 and TRBJ2-1; 12 bases are a match to TRBD2. CDR3 length equals 16 residues. CDR3 nucleotide sequence: TGTGCCGGCAGGACGACTAGCGGGAGTTCCTACAATGAGCAGTTCTTC. Encoded protein: CAGRTTSGSSYNEQFF.

This clonotype turned up a few times. V usage is TRBV27 and J usage is TRBJ2-7, with 8 bases identical to TRBD1. Per germline, CDR1 MNHEY and CDR2 SMNVEV (reference sequence). The CDR3 runs to 16 residues. V lost 0 bases to trimming and J lost 9 bases; unmatched junction nucleotides: 13. This CDR3 reads CASSLSTSARGTGQYF. DNA of the CDR3: TGTGCCAGCAGTTTATCTACCTCCGCCCGGGGGACAGGGCAGTACTTC.

This clonotype has only a few counts. The rearrangement joins TRBV2 to TRBJ2-7; 9 nucleotides match TRBD2. Germline V gives CDR1 SNHLY, CDR2 FYNNEI. The length of the CDR3 is 17 residues. J was trimmed by 3 bases and V by 2 bases; bases with no gene match: 11. The CDR3 reads CASSELGLAGLNYEQYF. The CDR3 DNA is TGTGCCAGCAGTGAATTGGGCCTAGCGGGATTGAACTACGAGCAGTACTTC.

This clonotype was observed at least ten times. The chain joins TRBV5-1 to TRBJ1-5, with TRBD1 identical over 9 bases. Per the germline V gene, CDR1 is SGHRS and CDR2 is YFSETQ. This CDR3 comprises 15 residues. V gave up 3 bases and J gave up 5 bases; unmatched junction bases: 6. The CDR3 DNA sequence: TGCGCCAGCAGCTACACGGGACAGGGTGATCAGCCCCAGCATTTT. Amino acids: CASSYTGQGDQPQHF. Using reference TRBV5-1 and TRBJ1-5 for the parts outside the CDR3, the full variable domain is KAGVTQTPRYLIKTRGQQVTLSCSPISGHRSVSWYQQTPGQGLQFLFEYFSETQRNKGNFPGRFSGRQFSNSRSEMNVSTLELGDSALYLCASSYTGQGDQPQHFGDGTRLSIL.

CDR3 protein: CASSWAARFRTGELFF. As DNA, the CDR3 is TGTGCCAGCTCTTGGGCCGCGAGGTTTAGGACCGGGGAGCTGTTTTTT. The rearrangement links TRBV6-1 to TRBJ2-2, with D unresolved. V was pared by 8 bases and J by 5 bases, with 21 bases between. This CDR3 contains 16 residues. Germline CDR1 is MNHNS and CDR2 is SASEGT.

To note about this clonotype: Just one base apart from a much larger clone, this may be a read error. This chain uses TRBV7-8 with TRBJ2-2; possibly TRBD2 for D (6 bases). The CDR3 runs 13 residues. Germline CDR1 is SGHVS and CDR2 is FQNEAQ. CDR3: CASSPAPSGERFF. CDR3 nucleotides: TGTGCCAGCAGCCCCGCGCCTTCGGGGGAGCGGTTTTTT.

The J gene is TRBJ2-6, the V gene TRBV5-4, with D unresolved. The germline V gene encodes CDR1 SGHNT and CDR2 YYREEE (reference sequence). The CDR3 has 15 residues. V shed 2 bases and J shed 3 bases, with 9 bases lying between them. The CDR3 is CASSLVVRGANVLTF. The CDR3 coding sequence is TGTGCCAGCAGCTTAGTAGTTCGTGGGGCCAACGTCCTGACTTTC.

In this sample, this clonotype turned up many times. A junction end diverges from the germline sequence, so it may reflect a read error. The V and J genes are TRBV7-7 and TRBJ2-5; either TRBD1 or TRBD2 may supply D (6 bases each). The CDR3 is made up of 14 amino acids. Germline loops: CDR1 SSHAT, CDR2 FNYEAQ (reference sequence). CDR3 bases: TGTGCTAGCAGCCACAGAGGGGGGCAAGAGACCCAGTACTTC. Translation: CASSHRGGQETQYF.